The 4 T cell receptor beta chains reported below all come from one sample, sequenced in a study of blood T cell repertoires in COVID-19. Repertoires were generated with immunoSEQ multiplex PCR, while TCRdb's copy carries only in-frame clones and drops some. The table records about 210,000 clones, more than 65% of them present only once. The sample was peripheral blood. The source is a middle-aged man with active or convalescent COVID-19.

The V call is TRBV6-2 or TRBV6-3, the J call TRBJ1-1, with 8 bases aligning to TRBD1. Trimming removed 4 bases from V and 7 bases from J; junction bases left unmatched: 11. The germline gives CDR1 MNHEY, CDR2 SVGEGT. CDR3 length: 15 amino acids. As DNA, the CDR3 is TGTGCCAGCAGTTTTGCCGACAGGGGAGGGGGTGAAGCTTTCTTT. It yields the protein CASSFADRGGGEAFF.

The J gene is TRBJ1-1, the V gene TRBV6-6; D is ambiguous. Looked up from germline, CDR1 is MNHNY and CDR2 is SVGAGI (reference sequence). V lost 5 bases to trimming and J lost 1 base, with 8 bases between them. This CDR3 contains 13 residues. The CDR3: CASSIRENTEAFF. CDR3 coding DNA: TGTGCCAGCAGTATCCGGGAGAACACTGAAGCTTTCTTT.

This rearrangement joins TRBV5-5 to TRBJ1-2; D gene uncertain. The ends were cut back, 0 bases at V and 7 bases at J, with 7 bases in the middle. The CDR3 totals 12 residues. Germline V gene sequence: CDR1 SGHKS, CDR2 YYEKEE (reference sequence). The CDR3 region is CASSLEYSGYTF. In DNA, the CDR3 is TGTGCCAGCAGCTTGGAGTACAGTGGCTACACCTTC.

The sample holds one count of this clone. V is TRBV5-6 and J is TRBJ2-1; weak D call: TRBD2 (6 bases). V lost 2 bases and J 2 bases, leaving 11 bases between the germline ends. Germline V CDR1 and CDR2: SGHDT, YYEEEE. This CDR3 has 15 residues. CDR3 amino acids: CASSFTPGAYNEQFF. The CDR3 coding sequence is TGTGCCAGCAGCTTCACCCCGGGGGCCTACAATGAGCAGTTCTTC.